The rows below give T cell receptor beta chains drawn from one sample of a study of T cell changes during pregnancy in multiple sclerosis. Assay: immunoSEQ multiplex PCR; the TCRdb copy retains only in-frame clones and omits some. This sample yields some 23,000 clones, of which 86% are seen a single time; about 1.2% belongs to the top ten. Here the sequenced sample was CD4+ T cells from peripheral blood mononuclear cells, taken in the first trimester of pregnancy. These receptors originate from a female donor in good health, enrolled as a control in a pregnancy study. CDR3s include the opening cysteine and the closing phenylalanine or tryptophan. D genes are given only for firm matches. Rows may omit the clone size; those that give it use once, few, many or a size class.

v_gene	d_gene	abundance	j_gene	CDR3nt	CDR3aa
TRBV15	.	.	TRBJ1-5	TGTGCCACCAGCAGAGATCCGGGAGATCAGCCCCAGCATTTT	CATSRDPGDQPQHF
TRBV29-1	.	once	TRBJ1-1	TGCAGCGTTAAACCAACAGGGTTCACTGAAGCTTTCTTT	CSVKPTGFTEAFF
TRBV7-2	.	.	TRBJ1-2	TGTGCCAGCAGCTTAGAAGCGGTCTATGGCTACACCTTC	CASSLEAVYGYTF
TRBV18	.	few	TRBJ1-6	TGTGCCAGCTCACCGTATACAGGGCCGGATTCACCCCTCCACTTT	CASSPYTGPDSPLHF
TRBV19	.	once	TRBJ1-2	TGTGCCAGTACCCGAGGGTCCTCGACCCACGACTTCTATGGCTACACCTTC	CASTRGSSTHDFYGYTF
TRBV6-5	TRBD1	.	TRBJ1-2	TGTGCCAGCAGTTACGGGACAGGGGGTGACTATGGCTACACCTTC	CASSYGTGGDYGYTF
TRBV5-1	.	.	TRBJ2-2	TGCGCCAGCAGCTTGCGGACAGTCGCGAACACCGGGGAGCTGTTTTTT	CASSLRTVANTGELFF
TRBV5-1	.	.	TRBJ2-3	TGCGCCAGCAGCTTAGGGACAATGAGGGATGGCACAGATACGCAGTATTTT	CASSLGTMRDGTDTQYF
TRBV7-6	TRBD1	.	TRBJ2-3	TGTGCCAGCAGCCAAGGGACAGGGTCGGATACGCAGTATTTT	CASSQGTGSDTQYF
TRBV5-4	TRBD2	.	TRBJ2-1	TGTGCCAGCAGCTTCCCCGGGACTAGCGGGGGCCTAGACAATGAGCAGTTCTTC	CASSFPGTSGGLDNEQFF
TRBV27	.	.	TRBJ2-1	TGTGCCAGCAGTTTCAGATCGGGGAATGAGCAGTTCTTC	CASSFRSGNEQFF
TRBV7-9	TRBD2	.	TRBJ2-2	TGTGCCAGCAGCCCCCTGACTAGCGTGAACACCGGGGAGCTGTTTTTT	CASSPLTSVNTGELFF
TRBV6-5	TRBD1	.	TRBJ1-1	TGTGCCAGCAGTTCGGGACAGGGGACCGTGAACACTGAAGCTTTCTTT	CASSSGQGTVNTEAFF
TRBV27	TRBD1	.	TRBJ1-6	TGTGCCAGCAGTGTCGGACAGGGGGATAATTCACCCCTCCACTTT	CASSVGQGDNSPLHF
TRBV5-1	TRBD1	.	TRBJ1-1	TGCGCCAGCAGCTTGTTTGGACAGGGTAGGGGGAACACTGAAGCTTTCTTT	CASSLFGQGRGNTEAFF
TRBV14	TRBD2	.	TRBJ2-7	TGTGCCAGCAGCCAGACTTGGGCTAGCGGGCGGAGGACCTACGAGCAGTACTTC	CASSQTWASGRRTYEQYF
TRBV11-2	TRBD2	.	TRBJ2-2	TGTGCCAGCAGCTTAGATCAGCGGGGGTACACCGGGGAGCTGTTTTTT	CASSLDQRGYTGELFF
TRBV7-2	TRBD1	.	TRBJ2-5	TGTGCCAGCAGCTTAGGGGTACCCAGGGGGCGGGAGACCCAGTACTTC	CASSLGVPRGRETQYF
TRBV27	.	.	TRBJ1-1	TGTGCCAGCAGTTTAGAGGCTGGGTTCCGGAACACTGAAGCTTTCTTT	CASSLEAGFRNTEAFF
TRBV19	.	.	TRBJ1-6	TGTGCCAGTAATGATCGGGGGTACTCACCCCTCCACTTT	CASNDRGYSPLHF
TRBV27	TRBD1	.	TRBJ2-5	TGTGCCAGCAGTGGGGACAGGGCCCGGGAGACCCAGTACTTC	CASSGDRARETQYF
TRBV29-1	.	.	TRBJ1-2	TGCAGCGTTGAGGCGGGGACGGGTGGCTACACCTTC	CSVEAGTGGYTF
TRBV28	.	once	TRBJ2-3	TGTGCCAGCAGCCCCCAGATGATTAGCACAGATACGCAGTATTTT	CASSPQMISTDTQYF
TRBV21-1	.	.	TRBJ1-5	TGTGCCAGCATCCTAGAATCGGTTGGTGGCAATCAGCCCCAGCATTTT	CASILESVGGNQPQHF
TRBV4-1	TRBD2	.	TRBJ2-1	TGCGCCAGCAGCCCCGGGACTAGAGGCGGTGAGCAGTTCTTC	CASSPGTRGGEQFF
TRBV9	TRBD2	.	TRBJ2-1	TGTGCCAGCAGCGTAGCTAGGTCTAGCGGATACAATGAGCAGTTCTTC	CASSVARSSGYNEQFF
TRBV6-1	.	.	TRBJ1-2	TGTGCCAGCAGTCCTCCTCCCGACAGGCCTCCGGGCTACACCTTC	CASSPPPDRPPGYTF
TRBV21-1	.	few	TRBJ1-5	TGTGCCAGCAGGGGCCGGGAGAGATATAGCAATCAGCCCCAGCATTTT	CASRGRERYSNQPQHF
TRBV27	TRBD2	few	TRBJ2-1	TGTGCCAGCAGAAGACTAGCGGATTACAATGAGCAGTTCTTC	CASRRLADYNEQFF
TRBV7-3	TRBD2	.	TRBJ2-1	TGTGCCAGCAGCACCGGACTAGCGGGAGGAGGGAATGAGCAGTTCTTC	CASSTGLAGGGNEQFF
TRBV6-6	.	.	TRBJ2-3	TGTGCCAGCAGGGCGGGATTGGCAGATACGCAGTATTTT	CASRAGLADTQYF
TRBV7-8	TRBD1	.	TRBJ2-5	TGTGCCAGCAGCTCTTACCAGGGGGCTCAAGAGACCCAGTACTTC	CASSSYQGAQETQYF
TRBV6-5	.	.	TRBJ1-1	TGTGCCAGCAGTTACAGAGACATGAACACTGAAGCTTTCTTT	CASSYRDMNTEAFF
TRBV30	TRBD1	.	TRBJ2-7	TGTGCCTGGAGTGCCCCCCGACAGGGCCTCTTTTTCGAGCAGTACTTC	CAWSAPRQGLFFEQYF
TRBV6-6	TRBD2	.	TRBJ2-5	TGTGCCAGCAGTTATTCTAGCGGGAAAGAGACCCAGTACTTC	CASSYSSGKETQYF
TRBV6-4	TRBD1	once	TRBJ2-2	TGTGCCAGCAGTGACGGACAGGGGAACACCGGGGAGCTGTTTTTT	CASSDGQGNTGELFF
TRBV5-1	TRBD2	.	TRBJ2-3	TGCGCCAGCAGCGGTAGCGGGCATAGCACAGATACGCAGTATTTT	CASSGSGHSTDTQYF
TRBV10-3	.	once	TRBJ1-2	TGTGCCATCAGTGAAGAGGCTAACTATGGCTACACCTTC	CAISEEANYGYTF
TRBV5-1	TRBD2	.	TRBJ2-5	TGCGCCAGCAGCTTCACACTAGCGGGAGAGGTGGAGACCCAGTACTTC	CASSFTLAGEVETQYF
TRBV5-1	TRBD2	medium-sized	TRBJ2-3	TGCGCCAGCAGCCCGGGACTATCCTCACGGACAGATACGCAGTATTTT	CASSPGLSSRTDTQYF
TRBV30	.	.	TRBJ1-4	TGTGCCTGGAGTGGCCGGGAAAAACTGTTTTTT	CAWSGREKLFF
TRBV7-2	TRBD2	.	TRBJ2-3	TGTGCCAGCAGCTTAGGCCGACTAGCACGCACAGATACGCAGTATTTT	CASSLGRLARTDTQYF
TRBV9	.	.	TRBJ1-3	TGTGCCAGCAGCGTAGCTCGTGCGGGATCATTCGGAAACACCATATATTTT	CASSVARAGSFGNTIYF
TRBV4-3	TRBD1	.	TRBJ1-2	TGCGCCAGCAGCCAAGATAGGGGACAGGGACGGTATGGCTACACCTTC	CASSQDRGQGRYGYTF
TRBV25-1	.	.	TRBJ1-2	TGTGCCAGCAGGGGGGGGTCGTGGACCTTCGGCTACACCTTC	CASRGGSWTFGYTF
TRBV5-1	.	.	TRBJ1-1	TGCGCCAGCAGCTTGGCGGTGACAGTAAACACTGAAGCTTTCTTT	CASSLAVTVNTEAFF
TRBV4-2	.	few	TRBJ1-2	TGTGCCAGCAGCCAAGCAGGGGATCTCTATGGCTACACCTTC	CASSQAGDLYGYTF
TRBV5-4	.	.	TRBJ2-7	TGTGCCAGCAGCTTGGCGGCGGGACGGGAGCAGTACTTC	CASSLAAGREQYF
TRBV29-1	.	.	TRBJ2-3	TGCAGCGTAGCCGACGGAGCCGGTACGCAGTATTTT	CSVADGAGTQYF
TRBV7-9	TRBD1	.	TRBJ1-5	TGTGCCAGCAGCTTAGACAGGGGGGCGAATAGCAATCAGCCCCAGCATTTT	CASSLDRGANSNQPQHF
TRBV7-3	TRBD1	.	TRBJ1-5	TGTGCCAGCAGCTTAAAGGGGGACAGGGTGTTTAATCAGCCCCAGCATTTT	CASSLKGDRVFNQPQHF
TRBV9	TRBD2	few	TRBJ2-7	TGTGCCAGCAGCGTAGGAGGGGTCGGTAGCGGGAGCCAGTACGAGCAGTACTTC	CASSVGGVGSGSQYEQYF
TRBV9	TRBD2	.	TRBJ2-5	TGTGCCAGCAGCGAGGGACTAGCGGGGGGGGAGACCCAGTACTTC	CASSEGLAGGETQYF